This TCR beta chain was observed in a study of tumor and adjacent non-tumor tissue in lung cancer (dated by TCRdb to 2017 to 2018). Study-level background: Patients with adenocarcinoma (about 12), squamous cell carcinoma (2) and small cell lung cancer (1) were included in the cohort. The roughly 15 enrolled patients, of whom roughly 10 were men and 5 were women, were aged about 31 to 85 years and were diagnosed with TNM stage I to III disease. Sequencing generated a total of roughly 130 million productive TCRbeta reads, averaging about 4.2 million reads per sample. The study compared bulk TCRbeta repertoires between lung tumor tissue and matched distant non-tumor lung tissue from about 14 lung cancer patients. TCRbeta CDR3 sequencing was performed on about 30 paired specimens, with one tumor sample and one normal lung sample collected per patient.

Between the V and J ends, shortened by 3 bases and 4 bases respectively, the junction contains 10 bases. From its cysteine to its phenylalanine, the CDR3 spans 13 amino acids. The DNA shown is the 39-base CDR3, in frame from base 1. Taken from the germline V gene (reference sequence), the CDR1 and CDR2 loops are GTSNPN and SVGIG. RNA was isolated from bulk unsorted tissue, and RNA quality was assessed with a NanoDrop ND-1000 and an Agilent 2100. The donors were newly diagnosed lung cancer patients admitted for thoracic surgery in China from August to November 2014 who had not received prior chemotherapy. Patients who had received previous radiotherapy or chemotherapy, or who had another concurrent cancer, were excluded from the study. Surgical tissue pieces of about 1-2.2 cm3 were preserved in RNAlater solution and stored at -80 °C until use. Libraries came from multiplex PCR. Sequencing was performed on an Illumina HiSeq 2500. Following protocols modified from ARM-PCR, the researchers constructed TCRbeta libraries through three rounds of nested PCR with primers (Table S4). Before sequencing, PCR products in the 200-500 bp range were cut out of the gel and cleaned up using the QIAquick gel extraction kit. The study's processing was this. Trimmomatic was used to clean the reads, FLASH was used to merge the reads into complete CDR3 sequences, and MiTCR was used to assign the reads to V(D)J germline segments. Clonal diversity was calculated as the inverse Simpson's index using VDJtools. A read counted as productive if the sequence was in-frame and lacked a premature stop codon. TCRdb's own reprocessing of the public reads used fastp at Q25 and MiXCR and kept productive beta chains. Here each entry gathers all rows of one CDR3 protein and keeps the most common genes and DNA. TCRdb's processing, not the authors' own work, is the source of the V and J calls. For this sample the table gives 84,000 or so distinct CDR3 sequences, of which more than 60% were detected only once. The biggest ten clones account for 15% of the sample.

Here is what the overall study found, with its caveats: Significantly higher TCR diversity (inverse Simpson) was observed in tumor tissue than in normal lung tissue (about 410 vs 180, P = 0.0075, Mann-Whitney U test). TCR diversity was significantly higher in younger patients, and greater tumor TCR diversity was associated with shorter overall survival and shorter disease-free survival. Only around 15 patients were included in the cohort, and the need for larger samples and more detailed clinical data was noted by the authors. The methods do not name the sequencing platform or mention unique molecular identifiers. Peripheral blood was not sequenced, so blood TCRbeta repertoires were not examined in the lung cancer patients of the study. A significantly larger cumulative share of the repertoire was made up by the top 100 clones in normal lung than in tumor tissue.

With respect to this clonotype: This clone's antigen is unknown. A clone one base away is much larger, so this may be a read error.

Sequencing input: lung tumor tissue. This TCR came from a man in his 70s with non-small cell lung cancer. The chain is encoded by TRBV30 joined to TRBJ1-3; perhaps TRBD1 is the D gene, with 6 bases matching. At the DNA level, the sequence is TGTGCCTGGAGCCTCACAGGGGGAAACACCATATATTTT. It codes for CAWSLTGGNTIYF.